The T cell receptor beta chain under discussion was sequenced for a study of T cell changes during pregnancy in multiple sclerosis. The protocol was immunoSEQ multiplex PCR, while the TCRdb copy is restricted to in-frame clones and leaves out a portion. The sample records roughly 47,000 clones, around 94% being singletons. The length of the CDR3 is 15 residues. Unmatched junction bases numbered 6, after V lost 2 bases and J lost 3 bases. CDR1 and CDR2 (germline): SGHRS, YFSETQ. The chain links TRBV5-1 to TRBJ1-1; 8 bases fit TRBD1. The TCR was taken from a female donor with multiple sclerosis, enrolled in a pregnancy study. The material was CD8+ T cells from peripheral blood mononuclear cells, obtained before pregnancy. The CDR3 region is CASSFAKQGDTEAFF. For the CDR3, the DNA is TGCGCCAGCAGCTTCGCTAAACAGGGGGACACTGAAGCTTTCTTT.